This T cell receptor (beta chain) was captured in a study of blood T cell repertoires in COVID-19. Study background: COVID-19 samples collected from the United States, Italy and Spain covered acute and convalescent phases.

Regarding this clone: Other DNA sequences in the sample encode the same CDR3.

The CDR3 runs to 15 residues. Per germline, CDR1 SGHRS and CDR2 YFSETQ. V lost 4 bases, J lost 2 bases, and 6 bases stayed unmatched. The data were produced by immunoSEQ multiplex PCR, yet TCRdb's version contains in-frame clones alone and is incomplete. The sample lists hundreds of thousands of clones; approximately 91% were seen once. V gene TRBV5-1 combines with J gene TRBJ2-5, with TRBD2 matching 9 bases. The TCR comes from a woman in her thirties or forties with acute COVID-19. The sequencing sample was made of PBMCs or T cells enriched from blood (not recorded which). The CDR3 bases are TGCGCCAGCAGCCTTAGCGGGGGAACTCAAGAGACCCAGTACTTC. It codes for CASSLSGGTQETQYF.